The 25 T cell receptor beta chains below come from one sample, sequenced in a study of human T cells and chemical hapten exposure. In TCRdb, the RACE reads were re-called with MiXCR into one record per CDR3 protein. The sample contains approximately 60,000 distinct CDR3 sequences, 9.5% to 12% of which appear only once. Time point denoted: patch test 3, about 24 weeks after DPC sensitization. Treatment denoted: therapeutic diphenylcyclopropenone sensitization with weekly scalp DPC. Sequenced material: whole blood, taken in connection with sensitization to the hapten diphenylcyclopropenone (DPC). The receptors here all came from a woman aged 25 to 39 with alopecia areata. Some clones in this sample may be carry-over from other donors' samples.

At least ten counts were recorded for this clonotype. This sequence joins TRBV12-3 or TRBV12-4 and TRBJ2-1; 13 positions match TRBD2. CDR3 length: 17 amino acids. V dropped 4 bases and J dropped 4; count of bases not matched to a gene: 7. Written as DNA, the CDR3 is TGTGCCAGCAGTTCTGCCACGACTAGCGGGGGGTACAATGAGCAGTTCTTC. It specifies CASSSATTSGGYNEQFF.

This clonotype was counted only a few times. The chain is built from TRBV28 and TRBJ1-5; possible D gene TRBD1, 6 bases. The CDR3 totals 15 residues. V was shortened by 2 bases and J by 8 bases, with 16 bases between the two germline ends. Germline V CDR1 and CDR2: MDHEN, SYDVKM. The CDR3 sequence: CASSLHRTATEPQHF. The CDR3, as DNA: TGTGCCAGCAGTTTACATCGGACAGCCACTGAGCCCCAGCATTTT.

This clonotype has a count of ten or more. V and J are TRBV7-3 and TRBJ1-6; TRBD1 matches at 8 bases. Trimming took 6 bases from V and 4 from J; bases not matched to a gene: 2. Germline CDR1 SGHTA, CDR2 FQGTGA. The CDR3 loop spans 14 amino acids. This chain's CDR3 is CASRQGAYNSPLHF. The DNA of the CDR3 is TGTGCCAGCAGGCAGGGGGCTTATAATTCACCCCTCCACTTT.

The chain uses TRBV29-1 and TRBJ2-5, with D uncertain. The germline V and J ends were trimmed by 6 bases and 5 bases, with 13 bases remaining between them. Per the germline V gene, CDR1 is SQVTM and CDR2 is ANQGSEA. CDR3 length: 12 residues. This chain's CDR3 is CSVAVMVETQYF. In DNA, the CDR3 is TGCAGCGTCGCGGTTATGGTGGAGACCCAGTACTTC.

This sequence joins TRBV29-1 and TRBJ1-2, with 8 bases lining up with TRBD1. The CDR3 length is 13 residues. J lost 1 base, V lost 5 bases, and 3 bases had no gene match. CDR1 and CDR2 (germline): SQVTM, ANQGSEA. The CDR3 DNA reads TGCAGCGTTCTCAGGGGGCTTAACTATGGCTACACCTTC. Amino acids: CSVLRGLNYGYTF. The variable domain in full, completed from reference TRBV29-1 and TRBJ1-2, reads SAVISQKPSRDICQRGTSLTIQCQVDSQVTMMFWYRQQPGQSLTLIATANQGSEATYESGFVIDKFPISRPNLTFSTLTVSNMSPEDSSIYLCSVLRGLNYGYTFGSGTRLTVV.

This clonotype was recorded a few times. The chain couples TRBV28 to TRBJ2-1; D may be TRBD2 (7 bases). The germline CDR1 and CDR2 sequences are MDHEN and SYDVKM. The germline V and J ends were trimmed by 3 bases and 10 bases, with 13 bases remaining between them. CDR3 length: 13 amino acids. The CDR3 sequence is CASSLRGGREQFF. The CDR3 DNA reads TGTGCCAGCAGTTTGAGGGGGGGTAGGGAGCAGTTCTTC. The entire variable domain, with the rest obtained from reference TRBV28 and TRBJ2-1, is as follows: DVKVTQSSRYLVKRTGEKVFLECVQDMDHENMFWYRQDPGLGLRLIYFSYDVKMKEKGDIPEGYSVSREKKERFSLILESASTNQTSMYLCASSLRGGREQFFGPGTRLTVL.

Only a few counts were recorded for this clonotype. Here the CDR3 DNA reads TGTGCCAGTAGTACTAAAGGGGGGACGGCCTATGGCTACACCTTC. Its protein is CASSTKGGTAYGYTF. This sequence joins TRBV19 and TRBJ1-2, with TRBD1 as a possible D gene (6 bases). V lost 4 bases and J 4 bases, leaving 16 bases between the germline ends. Germline lookup yields CDR1 LNHDA and CDR2 SQIVND (reference sequence). The CDR3 has 15 residues.

At least ten counts were recorded for this clonotype. The chain has TRBV5-1 and TRBJ1-1; D unclear. From germline, CDR1 is SGHRS and CDR2 YFSETQ. The CDR3 length is 14 residues. The germline V and J ends were trimmed by 1 base and 1 base, with 8 bases remaining between them. The CDR3 DNA follows: TGCGCCAGCAGCTTGTCACCGCCGAACACTGAAGCTTTCTTT. It translates to CASSLSPPNTEAFF.

The chain links TRBV10-2 to TRBJ2-7, with D possibly matching TRBD1 (5 bases). The CDR3 spans 13 residues. Deletions cut 8 bases from V and 2 bases from J, with 13 bases between. CDR1 and CDR2 (germline): WSHSY, SAAADI. CDR3: CASSRLQAYEQYF. The DNA for the CDR3 is TGCGCCAGCTCGCGCCTACAGGCCTACGAGCAGTACTTC.

The chain links TRBV11-2 to TRBJ2-4; 11 bases are a match to TRBD2. Trimming took 4 bases from V and 8 from J; bases not matched to a gene: 10. CDR1 is SGHAT, CDR2 FQNNGV, per germline. CDR3 length equals 16 residues. DNA for the CDR3: TGTGCCAGCAGCTCCGTAGCGGGGGGGCCAGGGGACATTCAGTACTTC. As protein: CASSSVAGGPGDIQYF.

The genes are TRBV28 and TRBJ1-2, with 10 bases fitting TRBD1. Germline trimming cut 7 bases from V and 2 bases from J; bases unmatched to any gene: 7. CDR3 size: 15 residues. Germline loops: CDR1 MDHEN, CDR2 SYDVKM. The CDR3 DNA reads TGTGCCAGCATTATCGCGGGACAGGGGAACTATGGCTACACCTTC. It codes for CASIIAGQGNYGYTF.

This clonotype was detected many times. J is TRBJ1-3 and V is TRBV6-1; the D is unclear. The length of the CDR3 is 16 residues. Germline V gives CDR1 MNHNS, CDR2 SASEGT. Trimming took off 0 bases at V and 0 bases at J, with 9 bases between the two ends. This CDR3 reads CASSEAGGVSGNTIYF. CDR3 DNA sequence: TGTGCCAGCAGTGAAGCCGGCGGAGTCTCTGGAAACACCATATATTTT.

This clonotype was found a few times. The chain links TRBV6-2 or TRBV6-3 to TRBJ1-6; no reliable D call. This CDR3 contains 15 residues. Trimming shortened V by 6 bases and J by 4 bases, and 13 bases separated the two germline ends. Looked up from germline, CDR1 is MNHEY and CDR2 is SVGEGT. The CDR3: CASRPARGYNSPLHF. The CDR3 DNA sequence: TGTGCCAGCAGACCCGCCCGGGGATATAATTCACCCCTCCACTTT.

This clonotype was seen repeatedly, ten times or more. This chain uses TRBV3-1 with TRBJ1-2; no reliable D call. CDR3 size: 14 residues. Germline V gene sequence: CDR1 LGHDT, CDR2 YNNKEL (reference sequence). Trimming took off 1 base at V and 8 bases at J, with 14 bases between the two ends. The CDR3 region has the DNA TGTGCCAGCAGCCAAGTCTTTATGGCGGACGGCTACACCTTC. This translates into CASSQVFMADGYTF.

This chain uses TRBV18 with TRBJ1-1; D might be TRBD1 (5 bases). The V and J ends lost 1 base and 2 bases respectively, with 11 bases between them. This CDR3 is 15 amino acids long. The germline gives CDR1 KGHSH, CDR2 LQKENI. CDR3 in amino acids: CASSPLGTRNTEAFF. DNA for the CDR3: TGTGCCAGCTCACCACTGGGGACCCGCAACACTGAAGCTTTCTTT.

The genes are TRBV7-6 and TRBJ2-5, with 7 bases lining up with TRBD2. CDR3 size: 13 residues. J was trimmed by 4 bases and V by 5 bases; bases with no gene match: 4. The germline gives CDR1 SGHVS, CDR2 FNYEAQ. CDR3 nucleotide sequence: TGTGCCAGCAGCCGGACTAGGGGAGAGACCCAGTACTTC. Translated: CASSRTRGETQYF.

The CDR3 is CASSLMSGSDNSPLHF. The CDR3 DNA follows: TGTGCCAGCAGCTTAATGTCCGGGAGCGATAATTCACCCCTCCACTTT. V and J are TRBV7-3 and TRBJ1-6; D gene unclear. V lost 1 base to trimming and J lost 5 bases, with 12 bases between them. CDR1 is SGHTA and CDR2 is FQGTGA in the germline V gene. The CDR3 extends over 16 amino acids.

This clonotype was observed a handful of times. V is TRBV29-1 and J is TRBJ2-5; 7 bases align to TRBD2. The CDR3 is made up of 14 amino acids. Germline values: CDR1 SQVTM, CDR2 ANQGSEA. Trimming at V came to 4 bases and at J to 4 bases, leaving 9 bases not matched to a gene. In DNA, the CDR3 is TGCAGCGTTGGAGGGAGGGCCGTTCTAGAGACCCAGTACTTC. Translating gives CSVGGRAVLETQYF.

This clonotype has at least ten counts. The rearrangement uses TRBV12-3 or TRBV12-4 and TRBJ1-1, with 7 nucleotides matching TRBD1. J was trimmed by 4 bases and V by 4 bases; bases with no gene match: 12. The CDR3 is 16 residues long. The DNA of the CDR3 is TGTGCCAGCAGTTGGCCCTACCGGGACAGTGTCACTGAAGCTTTCTTT. Protein product: CASSWPYRDSVTEAFF.

This clonotype has more than one count but fewer than ten. The rearrangement uses TRBV7-2 and TRBJ2-7, with D unclear. V was pared by 2 bases and J by 0 bases, with 8 bases between. Germline values: CDR1 SGHTA, CDR2 FQGNSA. The CDR3 covers 14 residues. CDR3 amino acids: CASSLPQNSYEQYF. CDR3 DNA sequence: TGTGCCAGCAGCTTACCCCAGAACTCCTACGAGCAGTACTTC.

This clonotype was counted a few times. J is TRBJ2-7 and V is TRBV29-1; TRBD2 matches at 8 bases. The CDR3 contains 14 residues. V was clipped by 2 bases and J by 0 bases; unmatched bases: 3. Germline V gene data show CDR1 as SQVTM and CDR2 as ANQGSEA. The CDR3 is CSVEREGNSYEQYF. The CDR3 nucleotides are TGCAGCGTTGAACGGGAGGGGAACTCCTACGAGCAGTACTTC.

This clonotype was recorded at least ten times. The chain carries TRBV19 and TRBJ1-1; a possible D gene is TRBD1 (6 bases). Germline CDR1 is LNHDA and CDR2 is SQIVND (reference sequence). The CDR3 has 14 residues. V was clipped by 7 bases and J by 3 bases, with 15 bases between them. The chain's CDR3 is CASKNRDSDTEAFF. CDR3 coding DNA: TGTGCCAGTAAGAACAGGGACTCGGACACTGAAGCTTTCTTT.

This clonotype appeared many times. The rearrangement joins TRBV4-2 to TRBJ2-1, with D unresolved. Germline V lookup: CDR1 LGHNA, CDR2 YNFKEQ. CDR3 length: 17 amino acids. V lost 0 bases to trimming and J lost 8 bases, with 20 bases between them. In DNA form, the CDR3 reads TGTGCCAGCAGCCAAGAACGAAGCGCCTTCACGGTGGATGAGCAGTTCTTC. Its protein is CASSQERSAFTVDEQFF.

This clonotype was counted a few times. The rearrangement uses TRBV29-1 and TRBJ2-5; D remains ambiguous. Trimming cost V 4 bases and J 1 base, with 7 bases left between them. CDR1 and CDR2 (germline): SQVTM, ANQGSEA. The CDR3 consists of 12 residues. For the CDR3, the DNA is TGCAGCGTTGGTGGATTCCAAGAGACCCAGTACTTC. Its translation: CSVGGFQETQYF. Using reference TRBV29-1 and TRBJ2-5 for the parts outside the CDR3, the full variable domain is SAVISQKPSRDICQRGTSLTIQCQVDSQVTMMFWYRQQPGQSLTLIATANQGSEATYESGFVIDKFPISRPNLTFSTLTVSNMSPEDSSIYLCSVGGFQETQYFGPGTRLLVL.

This clonotype was seen at least ten times. V is TRBV5-1 and J is TRBJ2-2, with D perhaps given as TRBD1 or TRBD2 (5 bases each). The V end lost 9 bases, the J end lost 2 bases, and 14 bases lay between the germline ends. The CDR3 totals 14 residues. Germline values: CDR1 SGHRS, CDR2 YFSETQ. The CDR3 sequence: CAILGLANTGELFF. CDR3 nucleotides: TGCGCCATCCTGGGGCTAGCCAACACCGGGGAGCTGTTTTTT.